The rows below give T cell receptor beta chains drawn from one sample of a study of cytomegalovirus exposure and HLA in healthy donors. Profiled with immunoSEQ multiplex PCR; TCRdb holds only in-frame clones, not every one. The sample shows about 160,000 clones, 60% to 85% of them seen only once. Material for sequencing was PBMCs. The receptors were gathered from a woman in her twenties or thirties in good health and CMV-seronegative. CDR3s include the opening cysteine and the closing phenylalanine or tryptophan. Fields, in order: V gene, CDR3 length, J gene, CDR3 protein.

TRBV4-1	13	TRBJ1-2	CASSPGQVYGYTF
TRBV27	12	TRBJ1-5	CASRAGNQPQHF
TRBV5-5	15	TRBJ1-1	CASSLVGRAKDEAFF
TRBV5-1	15	-	CASSLAIGGPYEQYF
TRBV19	12	TRBJ1-2	CASYRGPGGYTF
TRBV6-6	14	TRBJ2-5	CASTQEVPVLPQYF
TRBV12-5	14	TRBJ2-4	CASGYGAAKNIQYF
TRBV5-1	13	TRBJ1-2	CASSSGSTYGYTF
TRBV5-5	13	TRBJ2-1	CASSPLGDNEQFF
TRBV9	15	TRBJ2-3	CASGGIAGSTDTQYF
TRBV7-6	12	-	CASSLRGYEQYF
TRBV27	11	TRBJ1-6	CASRSHGGIHF
TRBV16	17	TRBJ1-5	CASSPHGGTGGGQPQHF
TRBV6-1	12	TRBJ1-1	CASTPRQFRAFF
TRBV5-6	15	TRBJ1-3	CASSSDRVGGNTIYF
TRBV27	18	TRBJ2-7	CASSLSGVRGTLAYEQYF
TRBV11-2	12	TRBJ1-1	CASSLGTGNSFF